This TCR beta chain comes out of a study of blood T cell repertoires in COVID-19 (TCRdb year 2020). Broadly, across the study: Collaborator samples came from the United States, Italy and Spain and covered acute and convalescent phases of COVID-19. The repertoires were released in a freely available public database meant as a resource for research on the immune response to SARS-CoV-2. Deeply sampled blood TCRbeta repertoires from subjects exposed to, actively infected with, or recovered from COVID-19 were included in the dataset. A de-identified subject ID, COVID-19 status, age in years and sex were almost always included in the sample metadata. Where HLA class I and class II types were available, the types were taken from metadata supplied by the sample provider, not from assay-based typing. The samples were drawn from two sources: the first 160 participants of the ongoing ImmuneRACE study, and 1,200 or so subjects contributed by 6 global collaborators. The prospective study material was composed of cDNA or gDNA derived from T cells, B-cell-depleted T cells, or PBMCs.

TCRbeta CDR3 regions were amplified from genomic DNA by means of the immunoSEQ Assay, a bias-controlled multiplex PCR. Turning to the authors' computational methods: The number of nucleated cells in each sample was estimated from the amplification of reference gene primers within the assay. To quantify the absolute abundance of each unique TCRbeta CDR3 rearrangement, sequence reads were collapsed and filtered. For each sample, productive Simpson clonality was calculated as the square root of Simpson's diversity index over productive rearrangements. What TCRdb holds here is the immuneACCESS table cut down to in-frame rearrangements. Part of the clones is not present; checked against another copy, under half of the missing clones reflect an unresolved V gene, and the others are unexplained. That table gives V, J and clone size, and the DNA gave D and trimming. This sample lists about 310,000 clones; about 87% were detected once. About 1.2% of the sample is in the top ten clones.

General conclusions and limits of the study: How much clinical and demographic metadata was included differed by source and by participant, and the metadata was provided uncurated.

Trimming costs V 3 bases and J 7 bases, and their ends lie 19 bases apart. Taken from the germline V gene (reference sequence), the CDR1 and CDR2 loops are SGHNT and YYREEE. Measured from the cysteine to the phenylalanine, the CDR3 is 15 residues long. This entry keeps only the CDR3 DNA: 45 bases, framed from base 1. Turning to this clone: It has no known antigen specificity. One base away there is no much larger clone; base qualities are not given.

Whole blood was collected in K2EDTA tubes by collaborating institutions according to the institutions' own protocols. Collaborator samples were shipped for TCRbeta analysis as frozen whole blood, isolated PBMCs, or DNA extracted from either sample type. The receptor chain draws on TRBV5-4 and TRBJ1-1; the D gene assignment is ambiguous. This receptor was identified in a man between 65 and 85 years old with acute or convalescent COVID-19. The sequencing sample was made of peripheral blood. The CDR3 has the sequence CASSYYNRDTVEAFF. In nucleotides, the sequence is TGTGCCAGCAGCTATTATAACCGAGACACAGTTGAAGCTTTCTTT. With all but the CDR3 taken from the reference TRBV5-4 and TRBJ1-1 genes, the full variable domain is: ETGVTQSPTHLIKTRGQQVTLRCSSQSGHNTVSWYQQALGQGPQFIFQYYREEENGRGNFPPRFSGLQFPNYSSELNVNALELDDSALYLCASSYYNRDTVEAFFGQGTRLTVV.